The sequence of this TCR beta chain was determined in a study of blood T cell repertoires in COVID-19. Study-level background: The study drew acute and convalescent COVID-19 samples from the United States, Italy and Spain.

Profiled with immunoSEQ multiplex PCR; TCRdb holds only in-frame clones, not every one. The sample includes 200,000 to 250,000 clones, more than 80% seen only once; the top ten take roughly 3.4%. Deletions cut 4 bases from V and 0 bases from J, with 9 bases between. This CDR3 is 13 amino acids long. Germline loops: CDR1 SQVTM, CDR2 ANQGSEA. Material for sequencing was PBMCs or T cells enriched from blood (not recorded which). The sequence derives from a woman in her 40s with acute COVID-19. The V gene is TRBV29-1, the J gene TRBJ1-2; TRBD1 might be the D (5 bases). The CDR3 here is CSVAGEANYGYTF. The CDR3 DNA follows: TGCAGCGTTGCGGGGGAAGCTAACTATGGCTACACCTTC. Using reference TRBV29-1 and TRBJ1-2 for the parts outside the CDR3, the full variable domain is SAVISQKPSRDICQRGTSLTIQCQVDSQVTMMFWYRQQPGQSLTLIATANQGSEATYESGFVIDKFPISRPNLTFSTLTVSNMSPEDSSIYLCSVAGEANYGYTFGSGTRLTVV.